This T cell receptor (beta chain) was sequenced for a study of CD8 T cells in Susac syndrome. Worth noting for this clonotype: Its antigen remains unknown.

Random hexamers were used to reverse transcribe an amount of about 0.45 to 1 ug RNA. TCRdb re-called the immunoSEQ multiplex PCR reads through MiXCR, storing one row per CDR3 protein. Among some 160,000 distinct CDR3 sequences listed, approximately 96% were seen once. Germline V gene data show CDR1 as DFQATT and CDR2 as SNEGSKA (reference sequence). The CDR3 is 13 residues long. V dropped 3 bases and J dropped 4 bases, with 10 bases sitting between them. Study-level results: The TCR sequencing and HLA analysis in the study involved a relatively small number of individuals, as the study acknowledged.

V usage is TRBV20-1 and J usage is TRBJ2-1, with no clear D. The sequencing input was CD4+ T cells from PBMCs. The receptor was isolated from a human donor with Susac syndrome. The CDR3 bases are TGCAGTGCTAGGCCCGGCGTTTACAATGAGCAGTTCTTC. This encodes CSARPGVYNEQFF.